The clone carrying this T cell receptor (beta chain) was recorded only once. Its specificity is not known. Germline CDR1 and CDR2: SGDLS and YYNGEE. The CDR3 loop spans 15 amino acids. Trimming took 3 bases from V and 4 from J, leaving 16 bases between them. 13 Jbeta primers and 60 Vbeta primers were used for the PCR. Method: immunoSEQ multiplex PCR; TCRdb's copy keeps in-frame clones and lacks some. The table shows about 160,000 clones, with around 73% occurring only once. This record comes from a study of cytomegalovirus exposure and HLA in healthy donors. Whole-study results and caveats: Some public TCRs appeared in many individuals, while most sequences were rare. The productive fraction for most TCR beta V segments was about 87% or about 30% in an earlier analysis. Donors were assumed by presence/absence analyses to have roughly uniform sequencing depth.

Sequenced material: PBMCs. This TCR derives from a male donor in good health and CMV-seronegative. This chain connects TRBV9 to TRBJ1-1; possible D gene TRBD1, 6 bases. The CDR3 loop is CASSAQGKWGTEAFF. The CDR3 DNA sequence: TGTGCCAGCAGCGCTCAGGGGAAATGGGGCACTGAAGCTTTCTTT.